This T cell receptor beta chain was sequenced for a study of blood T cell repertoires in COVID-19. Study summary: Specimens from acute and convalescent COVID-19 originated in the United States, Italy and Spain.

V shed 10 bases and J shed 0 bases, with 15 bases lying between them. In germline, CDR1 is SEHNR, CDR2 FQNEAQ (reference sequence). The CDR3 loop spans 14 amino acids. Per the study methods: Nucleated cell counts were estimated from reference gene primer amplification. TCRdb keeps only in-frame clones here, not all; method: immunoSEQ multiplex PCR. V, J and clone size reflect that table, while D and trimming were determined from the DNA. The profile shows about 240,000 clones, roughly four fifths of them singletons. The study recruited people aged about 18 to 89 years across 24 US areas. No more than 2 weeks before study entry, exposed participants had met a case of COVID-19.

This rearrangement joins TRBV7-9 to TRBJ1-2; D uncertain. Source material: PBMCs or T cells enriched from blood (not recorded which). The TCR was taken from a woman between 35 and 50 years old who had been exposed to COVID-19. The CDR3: CAIQPGVTNYGYTF. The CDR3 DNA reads TGTGCCATCCAACCCGGGGTTACTAACTATGGCTACACCTTC.